The present T cell receptor (beta chain) was sequenced within a study of PD-1 and CTLA-4 blockade in melanoma. Germline-derived CDR1 and CDR2 are SGDLS and YYNGEE. The length of the CDR3 is 15 residues. The V and J ends lost 0 bases and 1 base respectively, with 10 bases between them. TCRdb keeps only in-frame clones here, not all; method: immunoSEQ multiplex PCR. The sample lists tens of thousands of clones, about 91% occurring once. This chain links TRBV9 with TRBJ1-1; possibly TRBD1 for D (5 bases). The sequence was collected from a human donor with melanoma. Sequencing used CD8+ T cells from peripheral blood, obtained from a patient given anti-PD-1 treatment. CDR3 nucleotide sequence: TGTGCCAGCAGCGTAGATGGCAGGGCGAACACTGAAGCTTTCTTT. Its protein product is CASSVDGRANTEAFF.